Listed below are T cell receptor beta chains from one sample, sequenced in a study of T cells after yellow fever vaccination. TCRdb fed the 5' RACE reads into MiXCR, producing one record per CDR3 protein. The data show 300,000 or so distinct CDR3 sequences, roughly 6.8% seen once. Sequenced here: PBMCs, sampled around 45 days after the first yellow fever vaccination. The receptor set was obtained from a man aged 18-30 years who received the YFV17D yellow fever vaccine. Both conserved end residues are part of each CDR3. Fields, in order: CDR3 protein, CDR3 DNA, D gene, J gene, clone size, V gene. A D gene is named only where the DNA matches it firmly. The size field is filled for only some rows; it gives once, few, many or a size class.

CDR3 protein: CSAPSHRGHNYGYTF
CDR3 DNA: TGCAGTGCCCCTTCCCACAGGGGGCATAACTATGGCTACACCTTC
D gene: TRBD1
J gene: TRBJ1-2
clone size: few
V gene: TRBV20-1

CDR3 protein: CASSLSGEYTEAFF
CDR3 DNA: TGTGCCAGCAGTCTCTCCGGGGAGTACACTGAAGCTTTCTTT
D gene: NA
J gene: TRBJ1-1
clone size: few
V gene: TRBV12-3/TRBV12-4

CDR3 protein: CASSRDLVVNEQFF
CDR3 DNA: TGTGCCAGCTCTCGGGATTTAGTGGTCAATGAGCAGTTCTTC
D gene: NA
J gene: TRBJ2-1
clone size: few
V gene: TRBV5-6

CDR3 protein: CASSPLGQYNEQFF
CDR3 DNA: TGTGCCAGCAGCCCACTGGGACAGTACAATGAGCAGTTCTTC
D gene: TRBD1
J gene: TRBJ2-1
clone size: NA
V gene: TRBV11-2

CDR3 protein: CASSGPFGELFF
CDR3 DNA: TGTGCCAGCAGCGGACCGTTCGGGGAGCTGTTTTTT
D gene: NA
J gene: TRBJ2-2
clone size: many
V gene: TRBV2

CDR3 protein: CASSPGTARGGRYNSPLHF
CDR3 DNA: TGTGCCAGCAGCCCTGGGACAGCGCGAGGGGGCAGATATAATTCACCCCTCCACTTT
D gene: TRBD1
J gene: TRBJ1-6
clone size: few
V gene: TRBV11-2

CDR3 protein: CASSRTGGIFEAFF
CDR3 DNA: TGCGCCAGCAGCCGGACAGGGGGTATCTTTGAAGCTTTCTTT
D gene: TRBD1
J gene: TRBJ1-1
clone size: many
V gene: TRBV5-1

CDR3 protein: CASSLHRDNTGELFF
CDR3 DNA: TGTGCCAGCAGCTTACACCGGGACAACACCGGGGAGCTGTTTTTT
D gene: NA
J gene: TRBJ2-2
clone size: NA
V gene: TRBV7-9

CDR3 protein: CASSFSQETQYF
CDR3 DNA: TGTGCCAGCAGCTTCAGTCAAGAGACCCAGTACTTC
D gene: NA
J gene: TRBJ2-5
clone size: few
V gene: TRBV11-2

CDR3 protein: CASSPGQPNSPLHF
CDR3 DNA: TGTGCCAGCAGTCCCGGACAACCTAATTCACCCCTCCACTTT
D gene: NA
J gene: TRBJ1-6
clone size: many
V gene: TRBV12-3/TRBV12-4

CDR3 protein: CASSVSKGTEAFF
CDR3 DNA: TGTGCCAGCAGCGTATCTAAGGGAACTGAAGCTTTCTTT
D gene: NA
J gene: TRBJ1-1
clone size: many
V gene: TRBV9

CDR3 protein: CASSQQRTGELFF
CDR3 DNA: TGTGCCAGTAGCCAACAGCGTACCGGGGAGCTGTTTTTT
D gene: NA
J gene: TRBJ2-2
clone size: few
V gene: TRBV19

CDR3 protein: CSSSPRLAGAVHYEQFF
CDR3 DNA: TGCTCCAGCAGCCCTCGACTAGCGGGGGCAGTTCATTATGAGCAGTTCTTC
D gene: TRBD2
J gene: TRBJ2-1
clone size: NA
V gene: TRBV5-1

CDR3 protein: CASSAGGNQPQHF
CDR3 DNA: TGTGCCAGCAGCGCAGGGGGAAATCAGCCCCAGCATTTT
D gene: TRBD1
J gene: TRBJ1-5
clone size: few
V gene: TRBV25-1

CDR3 protein: CSVPSGAGETQYF
CDR3 DNA: TGCAGCGTTCCTAGCGGGGCGGGGGAGACCCAGTACTTC
D gene: TRBD2
J gene: TRBJ2-5
clone size: many
V gene: TRBV29-1

CDR3 protein: CASSQDAALGMNEQFF
CDR3 DNA: TGTGCCAGCAGCCAAGATGCGGCCCTCGGCATGAATGAGCAGTTCTTC
D gene: NA
J gene: TRBJ2-1
clone size: NA
V gene: TRBV3-1

CDR3 protein: CASSLGEGQQETQYF
CDR3 DNA: TGTGCCAGCAGCTTAGGGGAAGGACAGCAAGAGACCCAGTACTTC
D gene: NA
J gene: TRBJ2-5
clone size: few
V gene: TRBV7-6

CDR3 protein: CAITRLAGGYNEQFF
CDR3 DNA: TGTGCCATCACCAGACTAGCGGGGGGGTATAATGAGCAGTTCTTC
D gene: TRBD2
J gene: TRBJ2-1
clone size: NA
V gene: TRBV10-3

CDR3 protein: CASSLALTSGNTIYF
CDR3 DNA: TGTGCCAGCAGCTTAGCGCTTACCTCTGGAAACACCATATATTTT
D gene: NA
J gene: TRBJ1-3
clone size: many
V gene: TRBV7-2

CDR3 protein: CASSQDGGAGAPGRNIQYF
CDR3 DNA: TGCGCCAGCAGCCAAGATGGGGGGGCGGGGGCCCCCGGCAGAAACATTCAGTACTTC
D gene: NA
J gene: TRBJ2-4
clone size: many
V gene: TRBV4-3

CDR3 protein: CASNPGLALTGELFF
CDR3 DNA: TGTGCCAGCAATCCGGGACTAGCGCTCACCGGGGAGCTGTTTTTT
D gene: TRBD2
J gene: TRBJ2-2
clone size: NA
V gene: TRBV12-3/TRBV12-4

CDR3 protein: CASSTPFTGTSSSSSYNEQFF
CDR3 DNA: TGTGCCAGCAGCACTCCCTTTACCGGGACTAGTAGCTCCAGCTCCTACAATGAGCAGTTCTTC
D gene: TRBD2
J gene: TRBJ2-1
clone size: many
V gene: TRBV7-2

CDR3 protein: CASSESGLGRYEQFF
CDR3 DNA: TGTGCCAGCAGTGAATCGGGACTAGGGCGCTATGAGCAGTTCTTC
D gene: TRBD2
J gene: TRBJ2-1
clone size: NA
V gene: TRBV25-1

CDR3 protein: CASSFRTGRNQPQHF
CDR3 DNA: TGTGCCAGCAGCTTTAGGACAGGGAGGAATCAGCCCCAGCATTTT
D gene: TRBD1
J gene: TRBJ1-5
clone size: NA
V gene: TRBV5-6

CDR3 protein: CATSDGSGYNEQFF
CDR3 DNA: TGTGCCACCAGTGATGGTAGCGGCTACAATGAGCAGTTCTTC
D gene: NA
J gene: TRBJ2-1
clone size: few
V gene: TRBV24-1

CDR3 protein: CSARSGTGAGYNEQFF
CDR3 DNA: TGCAGTGCTAGGTCCGGCACAGGGGCAGGCTACAATGAGCAGTTCTTC
D gene: TRBD1
J gene: TRBJ2-1
clone size: few
V gene: TRBV20-1

CDR3 protein: CSVYKDRLKTQYF
CDR3 DNA: TGCAGTGTTTACAAGGACAGGTTAAAGACCCAGTACTTC
D gene: TRBD1
J gene: TRBJ2-5
clone size: NA
V gene: TRBV20-1

CDR3 protein: CSVEVLRNTEAFF
CDR3 DNA: TGCAGCGTTGAAGTCCTGCGGAACACTGAAGCTTTCTTT
D gene: NA
J gene: TRBJ1-1
clone size: many
V gene: TRBV29-1

CDR3 protein: CASPAGRRRGYTF
CDR3 DNA: TGTGCCTCGCCCGCAGGCAGAAGGAGGGGCTACACCTTC
D gene: NA
J gene: TRBJ1-2
clone size: many
V gene: TRBV30

CDR3 protein: CSVDNLGGSEQFF
CDR3 DNA: TGCAGCGTTGACAACCTGGGAGGAAGTGAGCAGTTCTTC
D gene: NA
J gene: TRBJ2-1
clone size: few
V gene: TRBV29-1

CDR3 protein: CSARVSGDNSPLHF
CDR3 DNA: TGCAGTGCTAGAGTATCGGGAGACAATTCACCCCTCCACTTT
D gene: NA
J gene: TRBJ1-6
clone size: few
V gene: TRBV20-1

CDR3 protein: CAIRATGAGNTIYF
CDR3 DNA: TGTGCCATCAGGGCGACAGGGGCTGGAAACACCATATATTTT
D gene: TRBD1
J gene: TRBJ1-3
clone size: few
V gene: TRBV10-3

CDR3 protein: CATSATFSGGINEQFF
CDR3 DNA: TGTGCCACCAGCGCGACTTTTAGCGGGGGGATCAATGAGCAGTTCTTC
D gene: TRBD2
J gene: TRBJ2-1
clone size: many
V gene: TRBV24-1

CDR3 protein: CAWSVGRFGGPQHF
CDR3 DNA: TGTGCCTGGAGTGTTGGCAGGTTTGGGGGGCCCCAGCATTTT
D gene: NA
J gene: TRBJ1-5
clone size: NA
V gene: TRBV30

CDR3 protein: CASSPSTTIGNTIYF
CDR3 DNA: TGTGCCAGCTCACCATCAACTACAATCGGAAACACCATATATTTT
D gene: NA
J gene: TRBJ1-3
clone size: few
V gene: TRBV18

CDR3 protein: CASSRSPGTGELFF
CDR3 DNA: TGTGCCAGCAGCCGGTCCCCTGGTACCGGGGAGCTGTTTTTT
D gene: NA
J gene: TRBJ2-2
clone size: NA
V gene: TRBV7-6

CDR3 protein: CATSDTRGYGDTQYF
CDR3 DNA: TGTGCCACCAGTGACACGCGGGGGTACGGAGATACGCAGTATTTT
D gene: TRBD2
J gene: TRBJ2-3
clone size: many
V gene: TRBV24-1

CDR3 protein: CGATGITDTQYF
CDR3 DNA: TGCGGGGCGACAGGGATCACAGATACGCAGTATTTT
D gene: TRBD1
J gene: TRBJ2-3
clone size: NA
V gene: TRBV20-1

CDR3 protein: CASSAQSEQFF
CDR3 DNA: TGTGCCAGCAGCGCCCAATCTGAGCAGTTCTTC
D gene: NA
J gene: TRBJ2-1
clone size: NA
V gene: TRBV7-6

CDR3 protein: CASRSPSGGESGANVLTF
CDR3 DNA: TGTGCCAGCAGGAGTCCTAGCGGGGGGGAATCTGGGGCCAACGTCCTGACTTTC
D gene: TRBD2
J gene: TRBJ2-6
clone size: few
V gene: TRBV11-2

CDR3 protein: CASSRTGPPDTQYF
CDR3 DNA: TGCGCCAGCAGTCGGACAGGGCCCCCAGATACGCAGTATTTT
D gene: TRBD1
J gene: TRBJ2-3
clone size: few
V gene: TRBV5-1

CDR3 protein: CASSAETTQYF
CDR3 DNA: TGTGCCAGCAGTGCAGAAACGACGCAGTATTTT
D gene: NA
J gene: TRBJ2-3
clone size: many
V gene: TRBV6-1

CDR3 protein: CATSLLTLNEKLFF
CDR3 DNA: TGTGCCACCAGCCTCCTAACACTTAATGAAAAACTGTTTTTT
D gene: NA
J gene: TRBJ1-4
clone size: many
V gene: TRBV15

CDR3 protein: CASSPAGGKGNQPQHF
CDR3 DNA: TGTGCCAGCTCACCCGCGGGCGGGAAAGGGAATCAGCCCCAGCATTTT
D gene: NA
J gene: TRBJ1-5
clone size: NA
V gene: TRBV18

CDR3 protein: CASSSGVLLPGELFF
CDR3 DNA: TGCGCCAGCAGCTCCGGGGTGCTGCTCCCCGGGGAGCTGTTTTTT
D gene: NA
J gene: TRBJ2-2
clone size: many
V gene: TRBV5-1

CDR3 protein: CASSPDTRVAFF
CDR3 DNA: TGTGCCAGCAGCCCGGACACGCGGGTCGCTTTCTTT
D gene: NA
J gene: TRBJ1-1
clone size: few
V gene: TRBV5-4

CDR3 protein: CASSFGRRTDTQYF
CDR3 DNA: TGTGCCAGCAGTTTCGGCAGGAGGACAGATACGCAGTATTTT
D gene: NA
J gene: TRBJ2-3
clone size: few
V gene: TRBV28

CDR3 protein: CASSSGPGDPQPQHF
CDR3 DNA: TGTGCCAGCAGTTCCGGGCCAGGGGACCCGCAGCCCCAGCATTTT
D gene: NA
J gene: TRBJ1-5
clone size: few
V gene: TRBV6-5

CDR3 protein: CATGAHAYNEQFF
CDR3 DNA: TGCGCCACTGGGGCGCATGCCTACAATGAGCAGTTCTTC
D gene: NA
J gene: TRBJ2-1
clone size: NA
V gene: TRBV4-1

CDR3 protein: CSARDISGGAHEQFF
CDR3 DNA: TGCAGTGCTAGAGATATCAGCGGGGGGGCCCATGAGCAGTTCTTC
D gene: TRBD2
J gene: TRBJ2-1
clone size: NA
V gene: TRBV20-1

CDR3 protein: CASTTGTEGNSPLHF
CDR3 DNA: TGTGCCAGCACCACAGGGACAGAAGGCAATTCACCCCTCCACTTT
D gene: TRBD1
J gene: TRBJ1-6
clone size: NA
V gene: TRBV6-2/TRBV6-3